The following is a T cell receptor (beta chain) sequence with its context. Its antigen is not identified. The data were taken from a study of OX40 agonist ivuxolimab in advanced cancers. Study information: Dose-escalation patients were diagnosed with hepatocellular carcinoma, melanoma, renal cell cancer or head and neck cancer. The group had a mean age of around 60 years, ranged from roughly 20 to 80, and was around 82% male. Partial responses were seen in three patients, one with hepatocellular carcinoma and two with cutaneous melanoma.

Here immunoSEQ multiplex PCR was the method, and the copy in TCRdb shows in-frame clones only, minus some. The sample comprises approximately 70,000 clones, 88% of which are singletons, and approximately 0.98% rests with the top ten. Deletions cut 8 bases from V and 0 bases from J, with 14 bases between. The CDR3 is made up of 16 amino acids. Germline V CDR1 and CDR2: LNHDA, SQIVND (reference sequence). Study results and caveats: Patients who responded partially at 0.1-3.0 mg/kg showed clonal expansion ranking among the lowest.

The V gene is TRBV19, the J gene TRBJ2-6; maybe TRBD2 (6 bases). The input for sequencing was CD4+ or CD8+ T cells sorted from blood, taken in a trial of the OX40 agonist ivuxolimab. This clonotype originated in an adult with an advanced solid tumor such as melanoma, head and neck, liver or kidney cancer. The DNA for the CDR3 is TGTGCCAGTGGAAGCCGGGGGTCCTCTGGGGCCAACGTCCTGACTTTC. Encoded protein: CASGSRGSSGANVLTF.